The T cell receptor beta chain described here comes from a study of vaccination effects on CD4 cells after COVID-19. CDR3 length: 16 amino acids. From germline, CDR1 is SGHTA and CDR2 FQGTGA. The V gene lost 2 bases and the J gene lost 0 bases, with 11 bases spanning the gap. ViraFEST assay sequencing came after antigen-specific CD4+ T cells were expanded with viral peptide pools. Culture proceeded for 9 to 11 days, and CD4+ T cells were then isolated. Convalescent patients had PCR-confirmed SARS-CoV-2 infection between March and December 2020. In the cultures, half the medium was exchanged for IL-2 medium on days 3 and 7. Profiling relied on immunoSEQ multiplex PCR, and the TCRdb table lists in-frame clones only, not all of them. The sample contains approximately 38,000 clones, roughly 66% of which appear only once. About this clone itself: Its specificity is not known.

The chain links TRBV7-3 to TRBJ2-1; weak D call: TRBD2 (6 bases). The sample here was CD4+ T cells from PBMCs cultured with a peptide pool, taken before COVID-19 vaccination. The TCR sequence derives from a human donor who had a prior SARS-CoV-2 infection. The CDR3, as DNA: TGTGCCAGCAGCTTATCTCGGGGGAGCTCCTACAATGAGCAGTTCTTC. It specifies CASSLSRGSSYNEQFF. Filled out from reference TRBV7-3 and TRBJ2-1, the complete variable domain reads GAGVSQTPSNKVTEKGKYVELRCDPISGHTALYWYRQSLGQGPEFLIYFQGTGAADDSGLPNDRFFAVRPEGSVSTLKIQRTERGDSAVYLCASSLSRGSSYNEQFFGPGTRLTVL.